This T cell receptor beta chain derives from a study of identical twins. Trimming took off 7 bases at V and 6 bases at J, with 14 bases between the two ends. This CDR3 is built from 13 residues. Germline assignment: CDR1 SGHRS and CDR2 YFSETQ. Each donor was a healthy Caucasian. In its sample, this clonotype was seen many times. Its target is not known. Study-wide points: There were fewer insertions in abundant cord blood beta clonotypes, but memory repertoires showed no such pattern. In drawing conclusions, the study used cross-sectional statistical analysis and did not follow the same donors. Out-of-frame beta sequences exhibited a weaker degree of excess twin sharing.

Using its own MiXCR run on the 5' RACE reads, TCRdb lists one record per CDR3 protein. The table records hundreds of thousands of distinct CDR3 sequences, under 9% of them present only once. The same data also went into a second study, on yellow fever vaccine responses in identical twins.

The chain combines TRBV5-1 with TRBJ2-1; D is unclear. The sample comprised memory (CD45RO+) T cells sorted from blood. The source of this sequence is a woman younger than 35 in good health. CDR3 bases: TGCGCCAGCCTTCAGGACCTTACCAATGAGCAGTTCTTC. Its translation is CASLQDLTNEQFF.